The rows below give T cell receptor beta chains drawn from one sample of a study of cytomegalovirus exposure and HLA in healthy donors. Sequencing was performed with immunoSEQ multiplex PCR; in TCRdb, only in-frame clones are kept and a portion is missing. The sample records around 190,000 clones, over 70% being singletons. The sample consisted of PBMCs. Every receptor here comes from a man aged 35 to 55 in good health and CMV-seropositive. Both conserved end residues are part of each CDR3. Each record gives: V gene, CDR3 length, J gene, CDR3 protein.

V: TRBV6-6; length: 15; J: TRBJ1-3; CDR3: CASSPTDFIGNTIYF
V: TRBV19; length: 13; J: TRBJ2-7; CDR3: CASSMTTPYEQYF
V: TRBV27; length: 13; J: TRBJ2-5; CDR3: CASRRDRVGTQYF
V: TRBV5-1; length: 15; J: TRBJ2-2; CDR3: CASRISGRSTGELFF
V: TRBV9; length: 15; J: TRBJ2-1; CDR3: CASSVDPTSYNEQFF
V: TRBV14; length: 13; J: TRBJ1-1; CDR3: CASSSWASTEAFF
V: TRBV5-6; length: 15; J: TRBJ2-5; CDR3: CASSNQGRFQETQYF
V: TRBV7-2; length: 14; J: TRBJ1-4; CDR3: CASSDGGTLKELFF
V: TRBV11-3; length: 15; J: TRBJ2-1; CDR3: CASSFQLAGENEQFF
V: TRBV7-8; length: 14; J: TRBJ2-1; CDR3: CASSRGGLGQGAFF
V: TRBV7-9; length: 15; J: TRBJ2-7; CDR3: CSSSSSLAGSYEQYF
V: TRBV11-3; length: 12; J: TRBJ2-1; CDR3: CASSLVRNEQFF
V: TRBV10-2; length: 13; J: TRBJ2-7; CDR3: CASSPSGTYEQYF
V: TRBV27; length: 17; J: TRBJ1-3; CDR3: CASSLLPPGSDGNTIYF
V: TRBV7-9; length: 11; J: TRBJ2-4; CDR3: CSSSLADSQYF